A single sample is the source of the 20 T cell receptor beta chains below, sequenced in a study of identical twins. MiXCR, applied by TCRdb to the 5' RACE reads, yields one record per CDR3 protein. The sample contains more than 1.5 million distinct CDR3 sequences, more than 30% of which appear only once. Sequencing used cord blood. The receptors stem from a newborn girl in good health.

The rearrangement links TRBV3-1 to TRBJ2-5, with 7 positions matching TRBD2. Trimming took 0 bases from V and 5 from J; bases not matched to a gene: 6. The CDR3 runs 15 residues. CDR1 is LGHDT and CDR2 is YNNKEL in the germline V gene (reference sequence). Here the CDR3 reads CASSQEAGRGETQYF. CDR3 nucleotides: TGTGCCAGCAGCCAAGAAGCGGGGCGTGGCGAGACCCAGTACTTC.

The chain is built from TRBV7-2 and TRBJ1-5; D gene uncertain. Trimming took 2 bases from V and 1 from J, leaving 15 bases between them. The germline V gene has CDR1 SGHTA and CDR2 FQGNSA. This CDR3 is 17 amino acids long. CDR3 residues: CASSLTPGQFSNQPQHF. The DNA for the CDR3 is TGTGCCAGCAGCTTAACTCCAGGTCAGTTCAGCAATCAGCCCCAGCATTTT.

The V gene is TRBV20-1, the J gene TRBJ1-5; 9 bases agree with TRBD1. Germline assignment: CDR1 DFQATT and CDR2 SNEGSKA (reference sequence). The CDR3 loop spans 15 amino acids. The CDR3 DNA is TGCAGCATCAAAAAGGCCGGGACAGGGAGAGGGCCCCAGCATTTT. Its translation: CSIKKAGTGRGPQHF.

This clonotype was seen a handful of times. The V and J genes are TRBV10-3 and TRBJ1-2; D perhaps matches TRBD1 (5 bases). The CDR3 is made up of 12 amino acids. The V gene lost 8 bases and the J gene lost 3 bases, with 10 bases spanning the gap. Germline assignment: CDR1 ENHRY and CDR2 SYGVKD. CDR3 sequence reads: CAIPGAHYGYTF. The DNA for the CDR3 is TGTGCCATCCCTGGGGCCCACTATGGCTACACCTTC.

This clonotype was counted a few times. The rearrangement joins TRBV11-2 to TRBJ1-4, with a possible D match to TRBD1 (6 bases). The CDR3 spans 14 residues. CDR1 and CDR2 from the germline V gene are SGHAT and FQNNGV. V gave up 0 bases and J gave up 8 bases, with 10 bases separating them. Here the CDR3 reads CASSLEGGGEKLFF. The CDR3 DNA follows: TGTGCCAGCAGCTTAGAAGGGGGGGGAGAAAAACTGTTTTTT. Using reference TRBV11-2 and TRBJ1-4 for the parts outside the CDR3, the full variable domain is EAGVAQSPRYKIIEKRQSVAFWCNPISGHATLYWYQQILGQGPKLLIQFQNNGVVDDSQLPKDRFSAERLKGVDSTLKIQPAKLEDSAVYLCASSLEGGGEKLFFGSGTQLSVL.

This clonotype was seen many times. This rearrangement joins TRBV29-1 to TRBJ2-7, with D unresolved. Germline V lookup: CDR1 SQVTM, CDR2 ANQGSEA. Between the trimmed V and J ends, which lost 4 bases and 2 bases, there was a span of 6 bases. The CDR3 covers 11 residues. CDR3 nucleotides: TGCAGCGTTGTTGGGCCCTACGAGCAGTACTTC. Residues: CSVVGPYEQYF.

About this clonotype itself: A read error may be the cause here, since a much bigger clone is one base away. The chain uses TRBV12-3 or TRBV12-4 and TRBJ2-4, with 7 bases aligning to TRBD1. Germline trimming cut 4 bases from V and 13 bases from J; bases unmatched to any gene: 10. This CDR3 region has 13 residues. The CDR3 DNA sequence: TGTGCCAGCAGTTCCAACAGGGGCAATGAGCAGTACTTC. Amino acids: CASSSNRGNEQYF.

This clonotype was detected a few times. The chain recombines TRBV4-2 with TRBJ2-3; no definite D call. From germline, CDR1 is LGHNA and CDR2 YNFKEQ. CDR3 length: 15 amino acids. Trimming pared 1 base from V and 0 bases from J, leaving 8 bases between. The CDR3 coding sequence is TGTGCCAGCAGCCAAGTCCCAACTAGCACAGATACGCAGTATTTT. Protein: CASSQVPTSTDTQYF.

This rearrangement joins TRBV9 to TRBJ2-1; tentatively, D is TRBD2 (6 bases). With 4 bases removed from V and 4 bases from J, the gap between germline ends came to 18 bases. The length of the CDR3 is 16 residues. CDR1 is SGDLS and CDR2 is YYNGEE in the germline V gene. In nucleotides, the CDR3 is TGTGCCAGCAGCCCCGGGGCCCGCGGGGATTACAATGAGCAGTTCTTC. Translating it yields CASSPGARGDYNEQFF.

This clonotype was counted a single time. The chain combines TRBV7-9 with TRBJ2-3; 9 positions match TRBD2. Germline loops: CDR1 SEHNR, CDR2 FQNEAQ (reference sequence). The CDR3 totals 16 residues. Trimming cost V 4 bases and J 4 bases; bases outside gene matches: 9. DNA of the CDR3: TGTGCCAGCAGCTCCTCTAGCGGGGTAGGCTCAGATACGCAGTATTTT. It yields the protein CASSSSSGVGSDTQYF.

The CDR3: CASTIGASGGAYEQYF. The CDR3 DNA reads as TGTGCCAGCACCATCGGGGCTAGCGGGGGGGCATATGAGCAGTACTTC. The chain carries TRBV11-2 and TRBJ2-7, with 12 positions matching TRBD2. CDR3 size: 16 residues. The germline CDR1 and CDR2 sequences are SGHAT and FQNNGV. J was trimmed by 7 bases and V by 7 bases; bases with no gene match: 14.

This clonotype was observed once. DNA for the CDR3: TGCAGTGCTAGGTGGACAGGGGTGGGTAATCAGCCCCAGCATTTT. This translates into CSARWTGVGNQPQHF. The J gene is TRBJ1-5, the V gene TRBV20-1; 9 nucleotides align to TRBD1. Unmatched junction bases numbered 7, after V lost 3 bases and J lost 4 bases. CDR3 length equals 15 residues. Germline-derived CDR1 and CDR2 are DFQATT and SNEGSKA (reference sequence).

Points on this clonotype: An end of the junction does not agree with germline; a read error may underlie this. The chain employs TRBV12-3 or TRBV12-4 and TRBJ2-7, with 8 bases that match TRBD2. The CDR3 has 16 amino acids. CDR3 sequence reads: CANSFPGTRRYNEQYF. The CDR3, as DNA: TGTGCCAACAGTTTTCCCGGGACTAGGAGATACAATGAGCAGTACTTC.

V is TRBV4-1 and J is TRBJ1-2; 7 nucleotides align to TRBD1. With V trimmed by 3 bases and J by 5 bases, 9 bases remained unmatched. The CDR3 has 15 residues. Germline V gene data show CDR1 as MGHRA and CDR2 as YSYEKL. The CDR3 spells CASSQWDGQAYGYTF. The CDR3 DNA is TGCGCCAGCAGCCAGTGGGACGGACAGGCTTATGGCTACACCTTC.

The chain joins TRBV7-2 to TRBJ2-3; D is perhaps TRBD2 (6 bases). The CDR3 consists of 14 residues. Deletions cut 1 base from V and 6 bases from J, with 11 bases between. Per the germline V gene, CDR1 is SGHTA and CDR2 is FQGNSA. CDR3 nucleotides: TGTGCCAGCAGCTTAGTTTGGGGGGAGGATACGCAGTATTTT. Protein sequence: CASSLVWGEDTQYF.

This clonotype has a handful of counts. The CDR3, as DNA: TGTGCCAGCAAGCGGACCCGCGATGGAGAGCAGTACTTC. It is translated as CASKRTRDGEQYF. V and J are TRBV6-6 and TRBJ2-7, with a tentative D call TRBD2 (5 bases). Per germline, CDR1 MNHNY and CDR2 SVGAGI (reference sequence). The CDR3 loop spans 13 amino acids. With 7 bases removed from V and 7 bases from J, the gap between germline ends came to 17 bases.

This clonotype was counted once. The J gene is TRBJ2-7, the V gene TRBV27; D might be TRBD2 (5 bases). CDR1 MNHEY and CDR2 SMNVEV come from the germline V gene (reference sequence). This CDR3 spans 14 amino acids. V was pared by 2 bases and J by 0 bases, with 8 bases between. The CDR3 here is CASSLQRFSYEQYF. For the CDR3, the DNA is TGTGCCAGCAGTTTACAGCGGTTCTCCTACGAGCAGTACTTC.

CDR3 sequence (DNA): TGTGCCAGCAGCGTAGGGCTAGCGGACTTCACAGATACGCAGTATTTT. Its protein is CASSVGLADFTDTQYF. The chain employs TRBV9 and TRBJ2-3; 7 nucleotides agree with TRBD2. The CDR3 has 16 amino acids. Trimming cost V 0 bases and J 2 bases; bases outside gene matches: 6. Germline values: CDR1 SGDLS, CDR2 YYNGEE.

This chain joins TRBV27 and TRBJ2-7; 14 bases line up with TRBD2. The CDR3 sequence is 16 residues long. The trim removed 5 bases at V and 3 bases at J, leaving 6 bases unmatched. Looked up from germline, CDR1 is MNHEY and CDR2 is SMNVEV (reference sequence). The CDR3 DNA reads as TGTGCCAGCAGTCCCGGGACTAGCGGGAGTCTCTACGAGCAGTACTTC. Its protein is CASSPGTSGSLYEQYF.

This clonotype was detected a few times. The chain has TRBV20-1 and TRBJ2-1, with 9 bases matching TRBD2. V was clipped by 0 bases and J by 8 bases; unmatched bases: 8. Per the germline V gene, CDR1 is DFQATT and CDR2 is SNEGSKA (reference sequence). The CDR3 is made up of 15 amino acids. The CDR3 is CSARDLASGIDEQFF. The CDR3 DNA is TGCAGTGCTAGAGATCTGGCTAGCGGGATCGATGAGCAGTTCTTC.